This T cell receptor (beta chain) was sequenced for a study of CD8+CD57+ T cells in acquired aplastic anemia. Study context: The sorted CD4+ and CD8+ cells yielded an average around 3.4 ug of DNA. Overall study findings and caveats: Patients did not significantly differ from controls in CD8+ Simpson's diversity. Patients and controls shared 25 to 30 CD8+ CDR3 sequences.

Between the trimmed V and J ends, which lost 5 bases and 5 bases, there was a span of 13 bases. Per the germline V gene, CDR1 is SEHNR and CDR2 is FQNEAQ (reference sequence). The CDR3 spans 15 residues. Researchers used genomic DNA as the template to profile TCR beta VDJ and CDR3. TCRdb used MiXCR to reprocess the reads, holding one entry per CDR3 protein. The profile shows about 270,000 distinct CDR3 sequences, approximately 57% of them singletons. Concerning this clonotype: What it binds is not known.

The sequence was collected from a human donor with severe aplastic anemia or a healthy control (not recorded which). The chain combines TRBV7-9 with TRBJ1-6; D is undetermined. The sample was sorted CD4+, CD8+, or CD8+CD57+ T cells (not recorded which) from PBMCs. The CDR3 protein is CASSQRVRNNSPLHF. The CDR3 DNA reads TGTGCCAGCAGCCAAAGGGTCCGTAATAATTCACCCCTCCACTTT.